The 30 T cell receptor beta chains below were found in one sample sequenced in a study of blood T cell repertoires in COVID-19. Measured with immunoSEQ multiplex PCR; TCRdb has only the in-frame clones, and not every one. The sample has about 120,000 clones, around 80% seen once. Sample: peripheral blood. The receptors were gathered from a man between 60 and 75 years old with active or convalescent COVID-19.

This chain uses TRBV7-6 with TRBJ2-7; 7 bases are a match to TRBD2. Germline CDR1 and CDR2: SGHVS and FNYEAQ. Losses at the gene ends were 2 bases for V and 3 bases for J; bases not matched to a gene: 10. This CDR3 is 16 amino acids long. The CDR3 DNA follows: TGTGCCAGCAGCTTATCCCAAGCGGGACTAATCTACGAGCAGTACTTC. This sequence encodes CASSLSQAGLIYEQYF.

In its sample, this clone was seen many times. The chain is built from TRBV11-2 and TRBJ1-3; D might be TRBD1 (5 bases). Germline CDR1 and CDR2: SGHAT and FQNNGV. The CDR3 loop spans 18 amino acids. V was shortened by 6 bases and J by 0 bases, with 21 bases between the two germline ends. Written as DNA, the CDR3 is TGTGCCAGCAGTCTAGTGGGGTCAGGGCTCTCCTCTGGAAACACCATATATTTT. This sequence encodes CASSLVGSGLSSGNTIYF.

The chain links TRBV4-3 to TRBJ1-4; 8 nucleotides align to TRBD1. The trim removed 1 base at V and 2 bases at J, leaving 3 bases unmatched. This CDR3 has 16 amino acids. From germline, CDR1 is LGHNA and CDR2 YSLEER. The CDR3 loop is CASSQGTGGTNEKLFF. The CDR3 nucleotides are TGCGCCAGCAGCCAAGGTACAGGGGGGACTAATGAAAAACTGTTTTTT.

This clone was counted many times. The chain joins TRBV27 to TRBJ2-7, with 10 bases that match TRBD1. In germline, CDR1 is MNHEY, CDR2 SMNVEV (reference sequence). The CDR3 is 15 residues long. V shed 7 bases and J 5 bases; nucleotides not matched to a gene: 11. The CDR3 DNA reads as TGTGCCAGCACCCCTTGGGGGGACAGGGGAAACGAGCAGTACTTC. The encoded protein is CASTPWGDRGNEQYF.

The V call is TRBV27, the J call TRBJ1-4; no clear D gene. The CDR3 is 13 amino acids. Trimming stripped 2 bases from V and 8 bases from J, with 9 bases between. The germline V gene has CDR1 MNHEY and CDR2 SMNVEV (reference sequence). The CDR3 nucleotides read TGTGCCAGCAGTTTAAACGCTGCGGAAAAACTGTTTTTT. The encoded protein is CASSLNAAEKLFF.

In this sample, this clone turned up once. The chain couples TRBV3-1 (or the pseudogene TRBV3-2) to TRBJ1-2; no definite D call. CDR1 LGHDT and CDR2 YNNKEL come from the germline V gene (reference sequence). The CDR3 totals 15 residues. V was pared by 2 bases and J by 4 bases, with 14 bases between. The CDR3 spells CASSQRDNRVYGYTF. The CDR3 nucleotides read TGTGCCAGCAGCCAACGGGATAATCGGGTCTATGGCTACACCTTC.

The V and J genes are TRBV19 and TRBJ1-1; 7 bases match TRBD1. Germline loops: CDR1 LNHDA, CDR2 SQIVND (reference sequence). V shed 1 base and J 5 bases; nucleotides not matched to a gene: 16. This CDR3 comprises 18 residues. The CDR3 DNA reads as TGTGCCAGTAGTATAGGACCCGTCCGGGACAGCTTATGGACTGAAGCTTTCTTT. Amino acids: CASSIGPVRDSLWTEAFF. The full variable domain, in which reference TRBV19 and TRBJ1-1 provide the parts outside the CDR3, is DGGITQSPKYLFRKEGQNVTLSCEQNLNHDAMYWYRQDPGQGLRLIYYSQIVNDFQKGDIAEGYSVSREKKESFPLTVTSAQKNPTAFYLCASSIGPVRDSLWTEAFFGQGTRLTVV.

This chain connects TRBV5-1 to TRBJ1-6; D perhaps matches TRBD1 (6 bases). The CDR3 totals 14 residues. Trimming took 4 bases from V and 10 from J, leaving 15 bases between them. CDR1 SGHRS and CDR2 YFSETQ come from the germline V gene. CDR3 amino acids: CASSQTGSGSPLHF. The CDR3 DNA follows: TGCGCCAGCAGCCAGACAGGCTCAGGATCACCCCTCCACTTT. Combining the CDR3 with reference TRBV5-1 and TRBJ1-6 gives the whole variable domain KAGVTQTPRYLIKTRGQQVTLSCSPISGHRSVSWYQQTPGQGLQFLFEYFSETQRNKGNFPGRFSGRQFSNSRSEMNVSTLELGDSALYLCASSQTGSGSPLHFGNGTRLTVT.

A few counts support this clone. This rearrangement joins TRBV18 to TRBJ2-1; TRBD2 matches at 9 bases. V was pared by 0 bases and J by 6 bases, with 3 bases of the junction left unmatched. Per the germline V gene, CDR1 is KGHSH and CDR2 is LQKENI. There are 15 residues in the CDR3. The CDR3 DNA reads as TGTGCCAGCTCACCACCTAGCGGGAGAGGCAATGAGCAGTTCTTC. Translating it yields CASSPPSGRGNEQFF.

The chain employs TRBV6-6 and TRBJ2-7; 7 bases align to TRBD1. Germline trimming cut 5 bases from V and 3 bases from J; bases unmatched to any gene: 10. Germline CDR1 is MNHNY and CDR2 is SVGAGI (reference sequence). This CDR3 has 15 residues. The CDR3: CASSAPRGGDYEQYF. The CDR3 region has the DNA TGTGCCAGCAGTGCACCTCGAGGGGGCGACTACGAGCAGTACTTC.

This clone was detected only once. The rearrangement links TRBV24-1 to TRBJ2-1; 9 nucleotides match TRBD2. V shed 0 bases and J 7 bases; nucleotides not matched to a gene: 9. Germline CDR1 KGHDR, CDR2 SFDVKD. The CDR3 length is 17 residues. CDR3 sequence reads: CATSDLGVAGGINEQFF. In nucleotides, the CDR3 is TGTGCCACCAGTGATTTGGGGGTCGCGGGAGGGATAAATGAGCAGTTCTTC.

The genes are TRBV2 and TRBJ2-2; 11 nucleotides line up with TRBD2. CDR1 is SNHLY, CDR2 FYNNEI, per germline. The J segment lost 6 bases and the V segment lost 6 bases, leaving 3 bases of the junction unmatched. The CDR3 loop spans 14 amino acids. CDR3 loop: CASSPTSGAGELFF. CDR3 coding DNA: TGTGCCAGCAGCCCGACTAGCGGGGCCGGGGAGCTGTTTTTT. Variable domain in full (rest from reference TRBV2 and TRBJ2-2): EPEVTQTPSHQVTQMGQEVILRCVPISNHLYFYWYRQILGQKVEFLVSFYNNEISEKSEIFDDQFSVERPDGSNFTLKIRSTKLEDSAMYFCASSPTSGAGELFFGEGSRLTVL.

This clone was recorded a few times. The V call is TRBV6-2 or TRBV6-3, the J call TRBJ2-7; 7 bases fit TRBD2. Germline V CDR1 and CDR2: MNHEY, SVGEGT. V trimming: 0 bases; J trimming: 5 bases; junction bases outside the gene matches: 7. The CDR3 contains 15 residues. The CDR3 sequence is CASSYSGGRSNEQYF. The CDR3 DNA is TGTGCCAGCAGTTACTCTGGCGGGAGATCCAACGAGCAGTACTTC.

The chain joins TRBV28 to TRBJ2-1; D perhaps matches TRBD1 (6 bases). The length of the CDR3 is 15 residues. Germline V gene lookup returns CDR1 MDHEN and CDR2 SYDVKM. V dropped 6 bases and J dropped 0 bases, with 12 bases sitting between them. As DNA, the CDR3 is TGTGCCAGCAGCCGAGGGGGATTCTCCTACAATGAGCAGTTCTTC. Translated: CASSRGGFSYNEQFF.

The chain joins TRBV24-1 to TRBJ1-5; D is uncertain. The V end was cut by 3 bases, the J end by 0 bases, with 14 bases between. CDR1 is KGHDR, CDR2 SFDVKD, per germline. The CDR3 is 17 amino acids. The CDR3 DNA is TGTGCCACCAGTGATCCCCTAGGACTGTTTAGCAATCAGCCCCAGCATTTT. Its protein is CATSDPLGLFSNQPQHF.

The chain couples TRBV24-1 to TRBJ2-1, with 10 bases lining up with TRBD2. The junction had 8 bases not matched to a gene; V was cut back by 3 bases and J by 7 bases. CDR3 length: 16 amino acids. Germline CDR1 and CDR2: KGHDR and SFDVKD. CDR3 loop: CATSDPLSGRGNEQFF. The CDR3 DNA sequence: TGTGCCACCAGTGATCCCTTAAGCGGGAGGGGAAATGAGCAGTTCTTC.

V usage is TRBV7-6 and J usage is TRBJ2-1; 8 nucleotides match TRBD2. Looked up from germline, CDR1 is SGHVS and CDR2 is FNYEAQ. Trimming removed 0 bases from V and 7 bases from J; junction bases left unmatched: 14. The CDR3 consists of 18 residues. Here the CDR3 reads CASSLALPAGVSGNEQFF. In DNA, the CDR3 is TGTGCCAGCAGCTTAGCCCTACCAGCGGGAGTCTCCGGGAATGAGCAGTTCTTC. The variable domain in full, completed from reference TRBV7-6 and TRBJ2-1, reads GAGVSQSPRYKVTKRGQDVALRCDPISGHVSLYWYRQALGQGPEFLTYFNYEAQQDKSGLPNDRFSAERPEGSISTLTIQRTEQRDSAMYRCASSLALPAGVSGNEQFFGPGTRLTVL.

The J gene is TRBJ1-1, the V gene TRBV19; 7 nucleotides align to TRBD1. The CDR3 consists of 16 residues. Germline V gives CDR1 LNHDA, CDR2 SQIVND (reference sequence). J was trimmed by 0 bases and V by 8 bases; bases with no gene match: 12. The chain's CDR3 is CASRPTGARVNTEAFF. Here the CDR3 DNA reads TGTGCCAGTCGCCCCACAGGGGCGAGAGTGAACACTGAAGCTTTCTTT. Variable domain in full (rest from reference TRBV19 and TRBJ1-1): DGGITQSPKYLFRKEGQNVTLSCEQNLNHDAMYWYRQDPGQGLRLIYYSQIVNDFQKGDIAEGYSVSREKKESFPLTVTSAQKNPTAFYLCASRPTGARVNTEAFFGQGTRLTVV.

This clone was counted once. The rearrangement uses TRBV2 and TRBJ1-4, with 7 bases matching TRBD1. The CDR3 has 13 residues. Germline CDR1 SNHLY, CDR2 FYNNEI. With 6 bases clipped from V and 8 bases from J, the junction kept 6 bases outside the gene matches. This chain's CDR3 is CASSNRGGEKLFF. The CDR3 DNA follows: TGTGCCAGCAGCAACAGGGGAGGCGAAAAACTGTTTTTT.

The chain carries TRBV28 and TRBJ1-5; D is ambiguous. The germline V gene encodes CDR1 MDHEN and CDR2 SYDVKM. Trimming shortened V by 2 bases and J by 7 bases, and 12 bases separated the two germline ends. The CDR3 contains 14 residues. CDR3 nucleotide sequence: TGTGCCAGCAGTTTACCGGGTCGAAAACAGCCCCAGCATTTT. It specifies CASSLPGRKQPQHF.

The chain joins TRBV12-3 or TRBV12-4 to TRBJ1-3, with D unclear. V was clipped by 2 bases and J by 1 base, with 3 bases between them. The CDR3 sequence is 13 residues long. CDR3 protein: CASSLQSGNTIYF. For the CDR3, the DNA is TGTGCCAGCAGTTTACAATCTGGAAACACCATATATTTT.

The chain uses TRBV19 and TRBJ2-1; D may be TRBD1 (6 bases). Germline loops: CDR1 LNHDA, CDR2 SQIVND (reference sequence). The V and J ends lost 8 bases and 0 bases respectively, with 17 bases between them. The CDR3 runs 16 residues. CDR3 sequence (DNA): TGTGCCAGTCGGCAGACAGGCCAGAGCTCCTACAATGAGCAGTTCTTC. Its protein is CASRQTGQSSYNEQFF.

The chain recombines TRBV5-1 with TRBJ2-3; 7 bases line up with TRBD2. Germline V gene sequence: CDR1 SGHRS, CDR2 YFSETQ. The CDR3 contains 15 residues. Losses at the gene ends were 4 bases for V and 2 bases for J; bases not matched to a gene: 7. The CDR3 bases are TGCGCCAGCAGCATAACTAGCGCCCCCACAGATACGCAGTATTTT. This sequence encodes CASSITSAPTDTQYF. Complete variable domain (other parts from reference TRBV5-1 and TRBJ2-3): KAGVTQTPRYLIKTRGQQVTLSCSPISGHRSVSWYQQTPGQGLQFLFEYFSETQRNKGNFPGRFSGRQFSNSRSEMNVSTLELGDSALYLCASSITSAPTDTQYFGPGTRLTVL.

The chain has TRBV19 and TRBJ2-2; maybe TRBD2 (5 bases). This CDR3 has 14 amino acids. CDR1 is LNHDA, CDR2 SQIVND, per germline (reference sequence). Trimming removed 10 bases at V and 2 bases at J, with 14 bases between. CDR3 DNA: TGTGCCACTCCCAGCGGCTCTAACACCGGGGAGCTGTTTTTT. Protein product: CATPSGSNTGELFF.

This sequence joins TRBV27 and TRBJ2-5, with a weak D call TRBD2 (6 bases). This CDR3 region has 13 residues. The germline CDR1 and CDR2 sequences are MNHEY and SMNVEV (reference sequence). Trimming removed 2 bases from V and 6 bases from J, with 10 bases in between. CDR3 sequence (DNA): TGTGCCAGCAGTTTAGTGGGGGGACAGACCCAGTACTTC. Amino acid sequence: CASSLVGGQTQYF.

The gene calls are TRBV11-2 and TRBJ2-5; either TRBD1 or TRBD2 may fit D (5 bases each). CDR1 is SGHAT, CDR2 FQNNGV, per germline. V was shortened by 5 bases and J by 4 bases, with 20 bases between the two germline ends. The CDR3 extends over 16 amino acids. The DNA of the CDR3 is TGTGCCAGCAGCCTAGGGGCGGGCGCTGAGGGAGAGACCCAGTACTTC. It translates to CASSLGAGAEGETQYF.

As concerns this clone: This CDR3 is also generated by other DNA sequences in the sample. The chain is built from TRBV9 and TRBJ2-3, with no clear D. The CDR3 has 14 amino acids. Trimming removed 3 bases at V and 3 bases at J, with 11 bases between. The germline CDR1 and CDR2 sequences are SGDLS and YYNGEE. The CDR3 region has the DNA TGTGCCAGCAGCGAGCGACCCGGGACAGATACGCAGTATTTT. This gives the protein CASSERPGTDTQYF.

This chain connects TRBV27 to TRBJ2-7; 8 bases are a match to TRBD2. Germline CDR1 reads MNHEY; CDR2 reads SMNVEV (reference sequence). The trim removed 2 bases at V and 3 bases at J, leaving 9 bases unmatched. The CDR3 sequence is 16 residues long. The DNA for the CDR3 is TGTGCCAGCAGTTTAAAATCTGGGACTAGTCTCTACGAGCAGTACTTC. Translated: CASSLKSGTSLYEQYF.

This clone was observed many times. The chain is built from TRBV28 and TRBJ2-7; 11 bases match TRBD2. CDR3 length: 15 amino acids. J was trimmed by 5 bases and V by 5 bases; bases with no gene match: 8. Germline V lookup: CDR1 MDHEN, CDR2 SYDVKM. This CDR3 reads CASSRITSGSHEQYF. In nucleotides, the CDR3 is TGTGCCAGCAGTCGAATTACTAGCGGGAGCCACGAGCAGTACTTC.

A note on this clone: This specimen includes other DNA sequences encoding the same CDR3. The chain recombines TRBV25-1 with TRBJ2-7; TRBD1 matches 7 bases. Looked up from germline, CDR1 is MGHDK and CDR2 is SYGVNS. V shed 4 bases and J 0 bases; nucleotides not matched to a gene: 3. The CDR3 extends over 14 amino acids. The CDR3 DNA reads as TGTGCCAGCAGTGCGACAGGGAGCTCCTACGAGCAGTACTTC. It yields the protein CASSATGSSYEQYF.